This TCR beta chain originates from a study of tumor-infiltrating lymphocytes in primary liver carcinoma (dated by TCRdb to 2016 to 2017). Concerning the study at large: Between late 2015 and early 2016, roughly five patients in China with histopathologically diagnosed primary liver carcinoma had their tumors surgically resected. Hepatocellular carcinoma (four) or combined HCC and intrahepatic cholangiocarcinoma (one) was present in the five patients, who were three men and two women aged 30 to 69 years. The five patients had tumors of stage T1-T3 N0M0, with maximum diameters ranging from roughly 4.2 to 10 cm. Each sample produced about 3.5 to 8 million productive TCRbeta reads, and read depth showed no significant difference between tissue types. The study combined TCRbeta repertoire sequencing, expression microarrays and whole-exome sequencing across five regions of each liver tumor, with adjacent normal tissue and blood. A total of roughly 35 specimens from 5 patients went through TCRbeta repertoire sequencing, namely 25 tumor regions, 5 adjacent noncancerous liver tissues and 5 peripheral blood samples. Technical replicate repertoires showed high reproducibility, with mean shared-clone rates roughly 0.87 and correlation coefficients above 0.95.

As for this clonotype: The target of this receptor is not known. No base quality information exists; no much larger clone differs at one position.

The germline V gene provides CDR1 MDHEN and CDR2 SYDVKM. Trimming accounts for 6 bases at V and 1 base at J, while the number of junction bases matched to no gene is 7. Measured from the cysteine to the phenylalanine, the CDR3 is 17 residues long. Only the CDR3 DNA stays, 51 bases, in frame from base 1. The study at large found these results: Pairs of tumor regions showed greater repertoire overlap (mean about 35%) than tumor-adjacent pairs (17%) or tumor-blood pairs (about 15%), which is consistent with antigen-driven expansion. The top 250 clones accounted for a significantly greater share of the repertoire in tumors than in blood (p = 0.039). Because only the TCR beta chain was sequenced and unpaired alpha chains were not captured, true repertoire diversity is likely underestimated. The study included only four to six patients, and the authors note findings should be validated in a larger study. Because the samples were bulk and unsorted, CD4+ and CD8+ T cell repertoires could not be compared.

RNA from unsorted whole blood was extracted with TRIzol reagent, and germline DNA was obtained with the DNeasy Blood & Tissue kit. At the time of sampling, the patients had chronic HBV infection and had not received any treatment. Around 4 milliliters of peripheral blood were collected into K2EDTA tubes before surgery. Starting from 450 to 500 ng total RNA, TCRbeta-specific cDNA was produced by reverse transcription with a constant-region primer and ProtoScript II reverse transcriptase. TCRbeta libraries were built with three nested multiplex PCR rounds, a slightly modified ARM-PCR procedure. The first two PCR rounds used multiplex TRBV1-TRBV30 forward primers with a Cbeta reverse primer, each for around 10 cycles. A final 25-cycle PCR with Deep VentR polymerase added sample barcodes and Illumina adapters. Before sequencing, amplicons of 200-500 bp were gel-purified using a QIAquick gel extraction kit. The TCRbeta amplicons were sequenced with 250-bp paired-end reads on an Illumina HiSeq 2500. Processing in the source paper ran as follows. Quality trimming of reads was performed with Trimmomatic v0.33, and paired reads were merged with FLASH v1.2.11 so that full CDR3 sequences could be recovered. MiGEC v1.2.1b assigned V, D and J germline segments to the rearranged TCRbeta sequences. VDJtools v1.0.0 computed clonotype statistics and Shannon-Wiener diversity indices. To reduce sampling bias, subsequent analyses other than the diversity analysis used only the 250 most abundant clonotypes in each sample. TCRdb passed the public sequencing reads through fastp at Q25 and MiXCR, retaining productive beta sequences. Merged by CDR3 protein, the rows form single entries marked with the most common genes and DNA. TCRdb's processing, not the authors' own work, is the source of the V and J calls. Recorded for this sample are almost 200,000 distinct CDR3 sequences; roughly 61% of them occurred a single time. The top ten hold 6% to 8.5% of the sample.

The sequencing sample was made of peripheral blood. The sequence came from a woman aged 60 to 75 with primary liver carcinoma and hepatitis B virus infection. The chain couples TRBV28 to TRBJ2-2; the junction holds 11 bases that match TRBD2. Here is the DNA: TGTGCCAGCAGCAGTACGGGGACTAGCGGGAACACCGGGGAGCTGTTTTTT. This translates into CASSSTGTSGNTGELFF.